This T cell receptor beta chain was observed in a study of T cells in Graves' hyperthyroidism and ophthalmopathy. The CDR3 contains 11 residues. The V end lost 3 bases, the J end lost 8 bases, and 5 bases lay between the germline ends. Germline V lookup: CDR1 SGHVS, CDR2 FQNEAQ. This clonotype was picked up many times. Exclusion of patients followed from uncontrolled infection, other autoimmune disease, pregnancy or lactation. Amplification yielded TCR beta CDR3 regions, with RNA transcripts as the source. First-round RT-PCR targeting the TCR CDR3 was performed with the HTBI primer set. MiXCR was run by TCRdb on the multiplex PCR reads, yielding one entry per CDR3 protein. The sample gives some 700,000 distinct CDR3 sequences, roughly a sixth of which show up once; about 16% is in the top ten.

Sequencing was carried out using blood. The gene calls are TRBV7-8 and TRBJ2-1; D ambiguous. This TCR was recovered from a man aged 50-59 years with Graves' hyperthyroidism. CDR3 protein: CASSLWDEQFF. The CDR3 DNA follows: TGTGCCAGCAGCTTGTGGGATGAGCAGTTCTTC.